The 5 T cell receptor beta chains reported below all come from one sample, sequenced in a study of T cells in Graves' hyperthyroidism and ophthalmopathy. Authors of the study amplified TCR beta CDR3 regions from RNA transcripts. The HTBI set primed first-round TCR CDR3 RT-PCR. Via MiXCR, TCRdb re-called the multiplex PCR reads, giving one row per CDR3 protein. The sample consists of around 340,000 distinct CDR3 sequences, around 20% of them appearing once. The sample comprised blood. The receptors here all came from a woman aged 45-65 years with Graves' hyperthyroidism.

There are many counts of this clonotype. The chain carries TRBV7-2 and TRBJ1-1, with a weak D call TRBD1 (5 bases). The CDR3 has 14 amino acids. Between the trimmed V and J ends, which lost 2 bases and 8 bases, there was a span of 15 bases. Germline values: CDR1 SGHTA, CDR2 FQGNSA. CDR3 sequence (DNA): TGTGCCAGCAGCTTACCGACGAGGGGTCGGGAAGCTTTCTTT. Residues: CASSLPTRGREAFF.

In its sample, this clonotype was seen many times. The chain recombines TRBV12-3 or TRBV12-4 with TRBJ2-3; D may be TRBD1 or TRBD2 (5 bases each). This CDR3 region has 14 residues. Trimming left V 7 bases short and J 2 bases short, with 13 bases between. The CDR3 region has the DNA TGTGCCAGCATCCAGGAGGACAACACAGATACGCAGTATTTT. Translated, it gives CASIQEDNTDTQYF.

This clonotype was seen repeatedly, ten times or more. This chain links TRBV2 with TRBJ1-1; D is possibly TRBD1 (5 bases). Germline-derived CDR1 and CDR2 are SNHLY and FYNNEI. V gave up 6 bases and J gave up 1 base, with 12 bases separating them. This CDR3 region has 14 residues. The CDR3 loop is CASRARGGNTEAFF. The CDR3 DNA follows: TGTGCCAGCAGGGCCCGTGGGGGGAACACTGAAGCTTTCTTT.

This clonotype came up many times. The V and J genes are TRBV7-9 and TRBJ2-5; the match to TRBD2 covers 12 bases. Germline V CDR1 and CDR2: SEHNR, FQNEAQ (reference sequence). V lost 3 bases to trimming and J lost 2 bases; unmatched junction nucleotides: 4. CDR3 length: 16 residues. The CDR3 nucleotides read TGTGCCAGCAGCTTTTCTAGCGGGGGGGATCAAGAGACCCAGTACTTC. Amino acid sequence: CASSFSSGGDQETQYF.

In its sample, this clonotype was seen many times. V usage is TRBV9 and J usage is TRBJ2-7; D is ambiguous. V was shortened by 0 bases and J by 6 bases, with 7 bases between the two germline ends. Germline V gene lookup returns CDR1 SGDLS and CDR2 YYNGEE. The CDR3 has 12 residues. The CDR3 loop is CASSVEVGEQYF. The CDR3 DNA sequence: TGTGCCAGCAGCGTAGAAGTGGGCGAGCAGTACTTC.